Described below is a single TCR beta chain sequence and its context. Antigen specificity is unknown. This CDR3 spans 15 amino acids. Trimming cost V 4 bases and J 0 bases, with 14 bases left between them. Germline assignment: CDR1 SQVTM and CDR2 ANQGSEA. This sample stems from a study of cytomegalovirus exposure and HLA in healthy donors. Separation from the roughly 700-subject first cohort characterized the 120-subject validation cohort, to which the donors belonged. Here immunoSEQ multiplex PCR was the method, and the copy in TCRdb shows in-frame clones only, minus some. The data show 90,000 or so clones, about 96% seen once. Study findings and constraints: The study labeled 150 or so TCR beta chains cytomegalovirus-associated. For most TCR sequences rarity was the rule, although some public TCRs occurred in many donors.

The source material was PBMCs. The chain employs TRBV29-1 and TRBJ2-3, with a weak D call TRBD2 (5 bases). This clonotype originated in a man younger than 35 in good health and CMV-seronegative. In DNA, the CDR3 is TGCAGCGTTGCTTCGCTAGCCCAAAGCACAGATACGCAGTATTTT. Amino acid sequence: CSVASLAQSTDTQYF.